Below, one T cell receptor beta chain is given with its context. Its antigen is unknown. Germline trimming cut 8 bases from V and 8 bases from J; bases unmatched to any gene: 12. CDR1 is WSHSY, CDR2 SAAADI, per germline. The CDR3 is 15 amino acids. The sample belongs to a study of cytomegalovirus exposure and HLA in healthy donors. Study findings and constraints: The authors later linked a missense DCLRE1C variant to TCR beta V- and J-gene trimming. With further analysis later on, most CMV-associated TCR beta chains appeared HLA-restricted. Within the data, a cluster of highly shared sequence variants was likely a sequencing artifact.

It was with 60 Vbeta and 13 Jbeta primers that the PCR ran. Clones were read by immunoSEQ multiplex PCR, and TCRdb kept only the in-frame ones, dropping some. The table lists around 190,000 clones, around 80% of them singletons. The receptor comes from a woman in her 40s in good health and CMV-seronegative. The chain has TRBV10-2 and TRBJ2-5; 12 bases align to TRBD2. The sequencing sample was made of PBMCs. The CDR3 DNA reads TGCGCCAGCGCCCCCGGGACTAGCGGGCCCCAAACCCAGTACTTC. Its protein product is CASAPGTSGPQTQYF.